This T cell receptor beta chain was recorded in a study of T cell repertoires in cytomegalovirus infection. The overall study: Public TCR beta signatures provided an indication of both CMV infection and a matching HLA type.

With regard to this clonotype: Antigen specificity is unknown.

Study-wide results and limits: The ex vivo response was dominated by HLA-C-restricted CMV-specific TCR beta clonotypes.

TCRdb reanalysed the reads using MiXCR and keeps one entry per CDR3 protein. Here the sample spans approximately 500,000 distinct CDR3 sequences, roughly 10% being singletons. This CDR3 is 14 amino acids long. The germline CDR1 and CDR2 sequences are SGDLS and YYNGEE. V was trimmed by 6 bases and J by 8 bases, leaving 18 bases between them. The sequence was collected from a human donor in good health (CMV status not recorded). Some clones in this sample may be carry-over from other donors' samples. The J gene is TRBJ2-4, the V gene TRBV9, with D tentatively TRBD1 or TRBD2 (5 bases each). Source material: PBMCs. CDR3 region: CASNTGTPSDIQYF. As DNA, the CDR3 is TGTGCCAGCAACACCGGGACCCCGTCCGACATTCAGTACTTC.